Listed below are T cell receptor beta chains from one sample, sequenced in a study of cytomegalovirus exposure and HLA in healthy donors. Some clones are missing from TCRdb's copy, which holds only in-frame ones; the method was immunoSEQ multiplex PCR. The data contain 85,000 to 100,000 clones, 79% of them singletons. The source material was PBMCs. The receptors were gathered from a male donor in good health and CMV-seropositive. Both conserved end residues are part of each CDR3. A D gene is named only where the DNA matches it firmly. Clone sizes are given selectively: once, few, many, or a class where the clone is expanded.

clone_size	v_call	j_call	d_call	cdr3_nt	cdr3_aa
few	TRBV5-1	TRBJ1-1	.	TGCGCCAGCAGCTTGGACCAGAGAGGCACTGAAGCTTTCTTT	CASSLDQRGTEAFF
.	TRBV5-1	TRBJ1-3	.	TGCGCCAGCACTCGGTCGCCGGGACACCTTGAAGGAAACACCATATATTTT	CASTRSPGHLEGNTIYF
.	TRBV21-1	TRBJ2-3	.	TGTGCCAGCAGCAAAGGGGCGGGCGGGGGGTGGACAGATACGCAGTATTTT	CASSKGAGGGWTDTQYF
.	TRBV6-1	TRBJ1-1	TRBD1	TGTGCCAGCAGTGGATCCAGGGGGCACACGGCTTTCTTT	CASSGSRGHTAFF
.	TRBV30	TRBJ1-5	.	TGTGCCTGGAGTGGGGGGGGGAATGAGCCCCAGCATTTT	CAWSGGGNEPQHF
.	TRBV7-9	TRBJ1-1	.	TGTGCCAGCAGGATGGGAGAGAACACTGAAGCTTTCTTT	CASRMGENTEAFF
.	TRBV5-1	TRBJ2-7	.	TGCGCCAGCAGCTTTGCTAGCGATTACGAGCAGTACTTC	CASSFASDYEQYF
.	TRBV6-5	TRBJ2-7	TRBD1	TGTGCCAGCAGGTCAGGGGGCGTCTACGAGCAGTACTTC	CASRSGGVYEQYF
.	TRBV30	TRBJ1-6	TRBD1	TGTGCCTGGAGTGGGGACAGACTAGCGTATAATTCACCCCTCCACTTT	CAWSGDRLAYNSPLHF
.	TRBV6-1	TRBJ1-5	TRBD1	TGTGCCAGCAGCGACAGGGCGGATCAGCCCCAGCATTTT	CASSDRADQPQHF
.	TRBV6-5	TRBJ1-2	TRBD1	TGTGCCAGCAGTCCCGGGACAGGGTATGGCTACACCTTC	CASSPGTGYGYTF
.	TRBV7-3	TRBJ2-3	TRBD2	TGTGCCAGCAGCTTAACTCCGGGACTAGGCACAGATACGCAGTATTTT	CASSLTPGLGTDTQYF
.	TRBV7-2	TRBJ2-2	TRBD1	TGTGCCACCTCCCCCGGGACAGGGGGCGCTCGGGACACCGGGGAGCTGTTTTTT	CATSPGTGGARDTGELFF
.	TRBV7-9	TRBJ2-1	TRBD1	TGTGCCAGCAGCCCGGGACAGGGAACCTACAATGAGCAGTTCTTC	CASSPGQGTYNEQFF
few	TRBV4-1	TRBJ1-5	TRBD1	TGCGCCAGCAGCCACCGACAGGGAGGCAATCAGCCCCAGCATTTT	CASSHRQGGNQPQHF
few	TRBV6-5	TRBJ1-1	.	TGTGCCAGCAGTTACTCGATTGGGGGCGGCACTGAAGCTTTCTTT	CASSYSIGGGTEAFF
.	TRBV7-8	TRBJ1-1	.	TGTGCCAGCAGCCCGACTCGGCGGAACACTGAAGCTTTCTTT	CASSPTRRNTEAFF
.	TRBV5-1	TRBJ2-7	.	TGCGCCAGCAGCCCCTCAGGGTACGAGCAGTACTTC	CASSPSGYEQYF
.	TRBV19	TRBJ1-1	.	TGTGCCAGTAGAACTCCGGACAGCGGCGGAACTGAAGCTTTCTTT	CASRTPDSGGTEAFF
few	TRBV5-1	TRBJ2-2	.	TGCGCCAGCAGCTTTAGGGGGAACACCGGGGAGCTGTTTTTT	CASSFRGNTGELFF
.	TRBV18	TRBJ1-5	.	TGTGCCAGCTCACGGCAGGATAGCAATCAGCCCCAGCATTTT	CASSRQDSNQPQHF
.	TRBV6-5	TRBJ1-5	TRBD1	TGTGCCAGCAGTTCCTTGGACAGGGTCGGCAATCAGCCCCAGCATTTT	CASSSLDRVGNQPQHF
.	TRBV29-1	TRBJ1-2	.	TGCAGCGTTGAAGATACGGGGGGTGGAGGCTACACCTTC	CSVEDTGGGGYTF
once	TRBV7-2	TRBJ2-5	.	TGTGCCAGCAGCTTAGGAGGGTTAGAGACCCAGTACTTC	CASSLGGLETQYF
once	TRBV29-1	TRBJ1-4	.	TGCAGCGTTGAAGATCGGGTAGCCCAGAGTAAGAATGAAAAACTGTTTTTT	CSVEDRVAQSKNEKLFF
few	TRBV18	TRBJ1-1	TRBD1	TGTGCCAGCTCTCTTGTAGCCGGGACAGGGAACACTGAAGCTTTCTTT	CASSLVAGTGNTEAFF
.	TRBV2	TRBJ2-7	TRBD1	TGTGCCAGCAGGGCGGACAGGGGGCACGAGCAGTACTTC	CASRADRGHEQYF
once	TRBV18	TRBJ1-1	TRBD1	TGTGCCAGCTCGGCCTTTACAGGGGGCGCGAACACTGAAGCTTTCTTT	CASSAFTGGANTEAFF
few	TRBV29-1	TRBJ2-1	TRBD2	TGCAGCGTTGATCAGCGGGGCTACAATGAGCAGTTCTTC	CSVDQRGYNEQFF
.	TRBV7-2	TRBJ1-5	.	TGTGCCAGCAGCTCCATGGAGGATCAGCCCCAGCATTTT	CASSSMEDQPQHF
.	TRBV9	TRBJ1-2	.	TGTGCCAGCACCGGGTTTGGAGGGGATGGCTACACCTTC	CASTGFGGDGYTF
.	TRBV5-1	TRBJ2-5	TRBD2	TGCGCCAGCAGCTTGGCTATTAGCGGGGGGGCCGGAGAGACCCAGTACTTC	CASSLAISGGAGETQYF
.	TRBV20-1	TRBJ2-5	.	TGCAGTGCTAGAGATAAAGAGACCCAGTACTTC	CSARDKETQYF
.	TRBV30	TRBJ2-5	TRBD2	TGTGCCTGGAGTGTACTAGCGGGGGACCAAGAGACCCAGTACTTC	CAWSVLAGDQETQYF
once	TRBV9	TRBJ1-3	.	TGTGCCAGCAGCGTAGATGACAGGAGTATCTCTGGAAACACCATATATTTT	CASSVDDRSISGNTIYF
.	TRBV7-2	TRBJ1-5	TRBD1	TGTGCCAGCAGCCCAGGACAGGGCGGGCGGCAGCCCCAGCATTTT	CASSPGQGGRQPQHF
.	TRBV6-6	TRBJ2-7	TRBD1	TGTGCCAGCAGTTCCCGGACAGGGGGGACCGACGAGCAGTACTTC	CASSSRTGGTDEQYF
.	TRBV30	TRBJ1-1	.	TGTGCCTGGAGAAACAGGGTAAACACTGAAGCTTTCTTT	CAWRNRVNTEAFF
.	TRBV5-4	TRBJ2-4	TRBD2	TGTGCCAGCACCCTAGCGGGGGGGGACATTCAGTACTTC	CASTLAGGDIQYF
.	TRBV2	TRBJ2-3	TRBD1	TGTGCCAGCAGTGTGGACAGGGGGGACACAGATACGCAGTATTTT	CASSVDRGDTDTQYF
.	TRBV6-5	TRBJ2-2	TRBD1	TGTGCCAGCAGTTCGTCTCGGACAGGGAAAACCGGGGAGCTGTTTTTT	CASSSSRTGKTGELFF
.	TRBV7-9	TRBJ1-2	TRBD1	TGTGCCAGCAGCCCGGGACAGGCCCTCTATGGCTACACCTTC	CASSPGQALYGYTF
few	TRBV5-4	TRBJ2-7	.	TGTGCCAGCAGCTTGCCGCTAGCGAAAGAGTACTTC	CASSLPLAKEYF
once	TRBV12-5	TRBJ2-3	TRBD1	TGTGCTGGCTACAGGGGGCACGCAGATACGCAGTATTTT	CAGYRGHADTQYF
few	TRBV5-1	TRBJ2-3	.	TGCGCCAGCAGCTTGGCCGGGGGCACAGATACGCAGTATTTT	CASSLAGGTDTQYF
few	TRBV30	TRBJ2-1	.	TGTGCCTGGCAGTCCTCCCGGGGGAAGTCCTACAATGAGCAGTTCTTC	CAWQSSRGKSYNEQFF
.	TRBV6-5	TRBJ2-2	TRBD1	TGTGCCAGCAGCCCCGGGACAGCGAACACCGGGGAGCTGTTTTTT	CASSPGTANTGELFF
once	TRBV4-1	TRBJ1-4	.	TGCGCCAGCAGCCCTCCGGGGGGGAATGAAAAACTGTTTTTT	CASSPPGGNEKLFF
.	TRBV5-1	TRBJ2-7	.	TGCGCCAGCAGCTTGGCTCCAGACCGGGCCTACGAGCAGTACTTC	CASSLAPDRAYEQYF
.	TRBV30	TRBJ1-6	.	TGTGCCTGGAATAAACAGCCTAATTCACCCCTCCACTTT	CAWNKQPNSPLHF
.	TRBV6-5	TRBJ1-1	TRBD1	TGTGCCAGCAGTTACTCGACAGGGACAGTGAACACTGAAGCTTTCTTT	CASSYSTGTVNTEAFF
.	TRBV5-1	TRBJ2-7	.	TGCGCCAGCAGCTTAGTCGGGAGCTCCTACGAGCAGTACTTC	CASSLVGSSYEQYF
few	TRBV4-3	TRBJ1-5	.	TGCGCCAGCAGCCAGTCACTATATAGCAATCAGCCCCAGCATTTT	CASSQSLYSNQPQHF
once	TRBV27	TRBJ1-1	TRBD1	TGTGCCAGCAGTTTCAGGGGGCCCACTGAAGCTTTCTTT	CASSFRGPTEAFF
few	TRBV30	TRBJ1-5	.	TGTGCCTGGAGTCAAGGGACTAGAGCTCAGCCCCAGCATTTT	CAWSQGTRAQPQHF